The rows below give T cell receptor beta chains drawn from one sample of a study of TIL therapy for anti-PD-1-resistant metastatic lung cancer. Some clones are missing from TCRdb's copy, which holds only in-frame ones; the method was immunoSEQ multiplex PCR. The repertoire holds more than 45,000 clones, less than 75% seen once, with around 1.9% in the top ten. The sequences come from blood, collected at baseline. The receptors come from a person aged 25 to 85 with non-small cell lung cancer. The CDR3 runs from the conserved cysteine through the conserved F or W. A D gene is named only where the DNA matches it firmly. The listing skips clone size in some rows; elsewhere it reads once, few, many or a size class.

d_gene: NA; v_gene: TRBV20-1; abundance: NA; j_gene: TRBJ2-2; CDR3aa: CSVGRTGELFF; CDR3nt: TGCAGTGTCGGACGGACCGGGGAGCTGTTTTTT
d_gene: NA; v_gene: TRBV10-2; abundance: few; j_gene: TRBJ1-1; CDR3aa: CASSDLNTEAFF; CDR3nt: TGCGCCAGCAGTGATTTGAACACTGAAGCTTTCTTT
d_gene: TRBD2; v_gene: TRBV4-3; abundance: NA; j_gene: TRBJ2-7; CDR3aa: CASSQELGGEYEQYF; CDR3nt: TGCGCCAGCAGCCAAGAACTGGGGGGGGAGTACGAGCAGTACTTC
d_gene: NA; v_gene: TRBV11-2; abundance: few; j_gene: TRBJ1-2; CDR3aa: CASSIAGAPRYTF; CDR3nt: TGTGCCAGCAGCATAGCAGGGGCGCCACGCTACACCTTC
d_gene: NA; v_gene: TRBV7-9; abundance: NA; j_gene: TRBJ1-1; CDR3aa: CASSLGVSKNTEAFF; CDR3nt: TGTGCCAGCAGCTTAGGGGTGTCGAAGAACACTGAAGCTTTCTTT
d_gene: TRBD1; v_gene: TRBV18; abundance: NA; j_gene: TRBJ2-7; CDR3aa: CASSERTGVGEQYF; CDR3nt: TGTGCCAGCTCAGAACGGACAGGGGTGGGGGAGCAGTACTTC
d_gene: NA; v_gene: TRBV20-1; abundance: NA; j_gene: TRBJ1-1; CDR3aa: CSASLNTEAFF; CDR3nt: TGCAGTGCTAGTTTGAACACTGAAGCTTTCTTT
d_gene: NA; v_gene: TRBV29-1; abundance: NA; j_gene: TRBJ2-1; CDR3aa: CSVEDAVALSYNEQFF; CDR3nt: TGCAGCGTTGAAGATGCGGTCGCTTTATCCTACAATGAGCAGTTCTTC
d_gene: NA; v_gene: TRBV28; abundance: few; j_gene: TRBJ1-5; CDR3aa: CASSGGGVNQPQHF; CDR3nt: TGTGCCAGCAGTGGGGGAGGGGTCAATCAGCCCCAGCATTTT
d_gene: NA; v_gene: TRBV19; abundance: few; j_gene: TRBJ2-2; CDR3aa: CASSIRHRVTGELFF; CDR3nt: TGTGCCAGTAGTATACGGCATCGTGTCACCGGGGAGCTGTTTTTT
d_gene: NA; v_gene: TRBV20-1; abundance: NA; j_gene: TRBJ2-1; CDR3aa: CSGWSYNEQFF; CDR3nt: TGCAGTGGTTGGTCTTACAATGAGCAGTTCTTC
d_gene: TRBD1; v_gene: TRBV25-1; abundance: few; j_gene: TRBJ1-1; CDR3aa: CASTGQGETEAFF; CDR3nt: TGTGCCAGCACGGGACAGGGGGAGACTGAAGCTTTCTTT
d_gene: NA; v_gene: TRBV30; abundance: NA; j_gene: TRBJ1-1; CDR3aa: CAWMADTEAFF; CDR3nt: TGTGCCTGGATGGCAGACACTGAAGCTTTCTTT
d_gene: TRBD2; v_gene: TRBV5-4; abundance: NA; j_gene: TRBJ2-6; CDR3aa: CANSGAPSGANVLTF; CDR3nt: TGTGCCAATAGCGGGGCTCCCTCTGGGGCCAACGTCCTGACTTTC
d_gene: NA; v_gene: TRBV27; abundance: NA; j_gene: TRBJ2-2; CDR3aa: CASSLSPNTGELFF; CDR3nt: TGTGCCAGCAGTTTATCACCGAACACCGGGGAGCTGTTTTTT
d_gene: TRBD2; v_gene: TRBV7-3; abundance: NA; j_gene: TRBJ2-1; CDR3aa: CASSLAGGPGNEQFF; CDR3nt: TGTGCCAGCAGCCTAGCGGGAGGGCCGGGCAATGAGCAGTTCTTC
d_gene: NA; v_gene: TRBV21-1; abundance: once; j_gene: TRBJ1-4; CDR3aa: CASSRGTENEKLFF; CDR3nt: TGTGCCAGCAGCAGAGGCACAGAAAATGAAAAACTGTTTTTT
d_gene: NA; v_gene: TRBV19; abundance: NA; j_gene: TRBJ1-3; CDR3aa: CASSIDPRSGNTIYF; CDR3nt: TGTGCCAGTAGTATAGACCCGCGCTCTGGAAACACCATATATTTT
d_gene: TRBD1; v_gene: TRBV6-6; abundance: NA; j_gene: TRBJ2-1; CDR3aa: CASSSGTGGRNEQFF; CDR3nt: TGTGCCAGCAGTTCCGGGACAGGGGGGCGCAATGAGCAGTTCTTC
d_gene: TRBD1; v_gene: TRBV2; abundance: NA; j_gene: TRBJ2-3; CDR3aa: CASRGWDRGSTDTQYF; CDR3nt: TGTGCCAGCAGGGGGTGGGACAGGGGGAGCACAGATACGCAGTATTTT
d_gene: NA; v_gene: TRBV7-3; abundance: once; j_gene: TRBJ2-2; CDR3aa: CASSLRMYGRGDTGELFF; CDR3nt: TGTGCCAGCAGCTTAAGGATGTACGGTAGGGGTGACACCGGGGAGCTGTTTTTT
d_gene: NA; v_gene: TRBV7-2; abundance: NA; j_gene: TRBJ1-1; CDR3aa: CASSPQLANTEAFF; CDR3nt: TGTGCCAGCAGCCCCCAACTGGCGAACACTGAAGCTTTCTTT
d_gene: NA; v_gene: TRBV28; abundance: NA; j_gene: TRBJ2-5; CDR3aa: CASTMAETQYF; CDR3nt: TGTGCCAGCACCATGGCAGAGACCCAGTACTTC
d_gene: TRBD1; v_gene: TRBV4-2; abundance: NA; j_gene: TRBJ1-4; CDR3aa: CASSQAARGATANEKLFF; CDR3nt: TGTGCCAGCAGCCAAGCGGCCAGGGGGGCTACCGCTAATGAAAAACTGTTTTTT
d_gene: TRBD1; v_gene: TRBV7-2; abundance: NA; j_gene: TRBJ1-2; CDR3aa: CASSRRQGLYGDYGYTF; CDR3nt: TGTGCCAGCAGCCGCCGACAGGGCCTTTACGGAGACTATGGCTACACCTTC
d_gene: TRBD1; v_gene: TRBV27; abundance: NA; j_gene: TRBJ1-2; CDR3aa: CASSLQGALYGYTF; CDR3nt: TGTGCCAGCAGTTTACAGGGGGCCCTCTATGGCTACACCTTC
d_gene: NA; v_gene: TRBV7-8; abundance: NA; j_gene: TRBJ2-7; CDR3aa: CASSLLGNSYEQYF; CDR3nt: TGTGCCAGCAGCTTACTGGGGAACTCCTACGAGCAGTACTTC
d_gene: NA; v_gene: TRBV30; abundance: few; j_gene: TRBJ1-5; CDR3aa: CAWSPGLNQPQHF; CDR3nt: TGTGCCTGGAGTCCAGGGCTCAATCAGCCCCAGCATTTT
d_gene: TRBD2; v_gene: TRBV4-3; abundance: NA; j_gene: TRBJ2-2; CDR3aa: CASSPQGTSVAGELFF; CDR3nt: TGCGCCAGCAGCCCCCAGGGGACTAGCGTTGCCGGGGAGCTGTTTTTT
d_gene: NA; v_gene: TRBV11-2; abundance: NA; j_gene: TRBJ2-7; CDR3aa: CASSLLGYEQYF; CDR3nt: TGTGCCAGCAGCTTGCTGGGCTACGAGCAGTACTTC
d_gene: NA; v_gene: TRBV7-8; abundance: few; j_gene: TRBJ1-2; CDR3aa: CASSLGSGADYGYTF; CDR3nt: TGTGCCAGCAGCTTAGGTTCGGGGGCGGACTATGGCTACACCTTC
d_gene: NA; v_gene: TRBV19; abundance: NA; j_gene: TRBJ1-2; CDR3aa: CASTIPRGGGFYGYTF; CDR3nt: TGTGCCAGTACGATTCCACGAGGGGGAGGATTCTATGGCTACACCTTC
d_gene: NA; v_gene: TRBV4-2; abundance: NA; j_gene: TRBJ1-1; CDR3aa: CASSRARNTEAFF; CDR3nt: TGTGCCAGCAGCCGCGCTAGGAACACTGAAGCTTTCTTT
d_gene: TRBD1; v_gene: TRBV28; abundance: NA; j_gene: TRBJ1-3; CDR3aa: CASSLGDRGTGNTIYF; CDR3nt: TGTGCCAGCAGTTTAGGGGACAGGGGAACTGGAAACACCATATATTTT
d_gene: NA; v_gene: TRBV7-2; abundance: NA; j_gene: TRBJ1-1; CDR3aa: CASSLTGYTEAFF; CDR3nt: TGTGCCAGCAGCTTGACAGGTTACACTGAAGCTTTCTTT
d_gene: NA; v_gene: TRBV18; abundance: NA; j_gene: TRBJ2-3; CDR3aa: CASSPDGTDTQYF; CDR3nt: TGTGCCAGCTCACCGGACGGCACAGATACGCAGTATTTT
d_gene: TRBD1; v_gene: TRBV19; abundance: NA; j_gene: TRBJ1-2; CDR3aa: CASSNRGRGYGYTF; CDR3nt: TGTGCCAGTAGTAACAGGGGGCGCGGCTATGGCTACACCTTC
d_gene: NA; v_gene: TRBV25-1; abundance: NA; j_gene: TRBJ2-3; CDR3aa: CASSEGDLSTDTQYF; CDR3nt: TGTGCCAGCAGTGAGGGGGACCTTAGCACAGATACGCAGTATTTT
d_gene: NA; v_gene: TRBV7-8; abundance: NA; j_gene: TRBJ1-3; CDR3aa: CASSLSPSGNTIYF; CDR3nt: TGTGCCAGCAGCTTAAGCCCCTCTGGAAACACCATATATTTT
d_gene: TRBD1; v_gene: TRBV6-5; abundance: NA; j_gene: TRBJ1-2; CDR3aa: CASSYSRDRGRGGYTF; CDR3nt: TGTGCCAGCAGTTACTCAAGAGACAGGGGGCGAGGGGGCTACACCTTC
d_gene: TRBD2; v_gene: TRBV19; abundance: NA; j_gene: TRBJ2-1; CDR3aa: CASSLASGNEQFF; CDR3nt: TGTGCCAGTAGTTTGGCTAGCGGGAATGAGCAGTTCTTC
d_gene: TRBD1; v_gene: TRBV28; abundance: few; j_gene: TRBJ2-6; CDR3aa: CASRPGQGISGANVLTF; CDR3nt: TGTGCCAGCAGACCGGGACAGGGGATCTCTGGGGCCAACGTCCTGACTTTC
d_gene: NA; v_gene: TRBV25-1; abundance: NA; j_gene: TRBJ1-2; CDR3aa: CASSESPGRGVDGYTF; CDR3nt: TGTGCCAGCAGTGAATCCCCGGGACGGGGCGTAGATGGCTACACCTTC
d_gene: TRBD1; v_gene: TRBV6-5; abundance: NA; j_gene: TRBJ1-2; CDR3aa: CASRTPGQEAVYTF; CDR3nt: TGTGCCAGCAGGACACCGGGACAGGAAGCAGTCTACACCTTC
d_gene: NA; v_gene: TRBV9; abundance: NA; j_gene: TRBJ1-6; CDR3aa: CASSDSQSSPLHF; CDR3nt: TGTGCCAGCAGCGACAGTCAGAGTTCACCCCTCCACTTT
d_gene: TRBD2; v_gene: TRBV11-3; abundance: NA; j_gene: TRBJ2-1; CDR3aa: CASSFGLAGAGEQFF; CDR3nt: TGTGCCAGCAGCTTCGGACTAGCGGGCGCGGGTGAGCAGTTCTTC
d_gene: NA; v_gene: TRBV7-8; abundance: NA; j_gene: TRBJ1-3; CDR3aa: CASSVLSSGNTIYF; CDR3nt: TGTGCCAGCAGCGTTTTAAGCTCTGGAAACACCATATACTTT
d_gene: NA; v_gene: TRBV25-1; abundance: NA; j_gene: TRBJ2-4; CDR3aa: CASVRSQDGENIQYF; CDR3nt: TGTGCCAGTGTTCGTTCACAGGATGGGGAAAACATTCAGTACTTC
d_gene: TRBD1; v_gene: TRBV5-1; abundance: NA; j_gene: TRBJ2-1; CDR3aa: CASSAAPGQGYNEQFF; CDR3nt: TGCGCCAGCAGCGCGGCTCCGGGACAGGGTTACAATGAGCAGTTCTTC
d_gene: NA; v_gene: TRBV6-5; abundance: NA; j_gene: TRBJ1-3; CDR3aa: CASSPAGTARNTIYF; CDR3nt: TGTGCCAGCAGTCCCGCCGGGACCGCTAGAAACACCATATATTTT
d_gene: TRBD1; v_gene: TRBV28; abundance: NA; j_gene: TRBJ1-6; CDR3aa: CASSLKGQPYSPLHF; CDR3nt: TGTGCCAGCAGTTTGAAGGGACAGCCATATTCACCCCTCCACTTT
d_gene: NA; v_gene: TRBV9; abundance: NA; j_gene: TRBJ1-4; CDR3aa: CASSVAVGVPSEKLFF; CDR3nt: TGTGCCAGCAGCGTAGCCGTCGGAGTCCCTTCAGAGAAACTGTTTTTT
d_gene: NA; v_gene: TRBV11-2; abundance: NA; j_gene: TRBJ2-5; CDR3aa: CASSLMAGGTYQETQYF; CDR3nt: TGTGCCAGCAGCCTCATGGCGGGCGGGACGTACCAAGAGACCCAGTACTTC
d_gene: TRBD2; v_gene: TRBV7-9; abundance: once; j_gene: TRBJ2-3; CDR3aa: CASSLARSGGDTQYF; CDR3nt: TGTGCCAGCAGCTTAGCGCGTAGCGGGGGGGATACGCAGTATTTT
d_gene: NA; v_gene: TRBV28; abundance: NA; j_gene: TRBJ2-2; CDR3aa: CASSLSRGGTGELFF; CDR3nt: TGTGCCAGCAGTTTATCCCGGGGCGGAACCGGGGAGCTGTTTTTT